These 11 T cell receptor beta chains came from one sample sequenced in a study of T cells after yellow fever vaccination. TCRdb re-called the 5' RACE reads with MiXCR, one entry per CDR3 protein. Counted here are about 52,000 distinct CDR3 sequences, 5% to 8.5% occurring once; the ten biggest clones make up roughly 26%. The sequencing used CD8+ T cells not binding an NS4B(214-222) dextramer, sorted from PBMCs, collected roughly 47 days after the first yellow fever vaccination. The receptors were gathered from a man younger than 35 who received the YFV17D yellow fever vaccine.

This clonotype was observed at least ten times. V and J are TRBV12-3 or TRBV12-4 and TRBJ1-1; no clear D gene. CDR3 size: 14 residues. The germline V and J ends were trimmed by 5 bases and 1 base, with 11 bases remaining between them. CDR3 DNA sequence: TGTGCCAGCAGTCTAGGACGGCGGAACACTGAAGCTTTCTTT. It is translated as CASSLGRRNTEAFF.

This clonotype was seen ten or more times. J is TRBJ2-7 and V is TRBV29-1; TRBD1 is a possible D gene (5 bases). The germline V and J ends were trimmed by 7 bases and 2 bases, with 15 bases remaining between them. Germline V gene lookup returns CDR1 SQVTM and CDR2 ANQGSEA. The CDR3 extends over 13 amino acids. CDR3 residues: CSATDTTTYEQYF. CDR3 nucleotide sequence: TGCAGCGCCACGGACACTACCACCTACGAGCAGTACTTC.

This clonotype was recorded a few times. The genes are TRBV12-3 or TRBV12-4 and TRBJ2-1; 7 bases align to TRBD1. The CDR3 totals 13 residues. The V segment lost 6 bases and the J segment 5 bases; nucleotides outside the gene matches: 4. CDR3 bases: TGTGCCAGCAGGCCCGACAGGGACAATGAGCAGTTCTTC. Translation: CASRPDRDNEQFF.

On this clonotype itself: One end of the junction fails to match germline, which may point to a read error. J is TRBJ2-1 and V is TRBV18, with D tentatively TRBD1 (5 bases). This CDR3 is 12 amino acids long. Germline loops: CDR1 KGHSH, CDR2 LQKENI. In DNA, the CDR3 is TGTGCCAGCTTACCAGGGCTCTCTGAGCAGTTCTTC. Translated, it gives CASLPGLSEQFF.

This clonotype was found a few times. The V gene is TRBV4-1, the J gene TRBJ2-7; D is unresolved. CDR1 is MGHRA, CDR2 YSYEKL, per germline. This CDR3 region has 16 residues. V lost 2 bases, J lost 3 bases, and 17 bases lay in between. CDR3 sequence reads: CASSQREIVGDYEQYF. CDR3 bases: TGCGCCAGCAGCCAAAGAGAAATAGTAGGAGACTACGAGCAGTACTTC.

The sample holds many counts of this clonotype. The rearrangement joins TRBV27 to TRBJ1-6; D is possibly TRBD1 (5 bases). The germline CDR1 and CDR2 sequences are MNHEY and SMNVEV (reference sequence). The V end lost 6 bases, the J end lost 15 bases, and 15 bases lay between the germline ends. The CDR3 extends over 12 amino acids. The chain's CDR3 is CASRTYRGLLHF. Written as DNA, the CDR3 is TGTGCCAGCAGAACGTATAGGGGACTCCTCCACTTT.

This sequence joins TRBV6-2 or TRBV6-3 and TRBJ2-5, with TRBD2 identical over 13 bases. V lost 7 bases, J lost 1 base, and 9 bases stayed unmatched. This CDR3 is built from 17 residues. CDR1 and CDR2 (germline): MNHEY, SVGEGT. The CDR3 protein is CASTDPRTSGGQETQYF. CDR3 nucleotides: TGTGCCAGCACCGACCCCAGGACTAGCGGGGGCCAAGAGACCCAGTACTTC.

At least ten counts were recorded for this clonotype. The chain carries TRBV2 and TRBJ1-5, with TRBD1 as a possible D gene (5 bases). The CDR3 spans 15 residues. The V and J ends lost 3 bases and 1 base respectively, with 10 bases between them. Germline V gives CDR1 SNHLY, CDR2 FYNNEI. The chain's CDR3 is CASSEMGVSNQPQHF. The CDR3 DNA reads as TGTGCCAGCAGTGAGATGGGGGTGAGCAATCAGCCCCAGCATTTT.

V usage is TRBV11-2 and J usage is TRBJ2-7; 8 bases map to TRBD1. The V gene end was trimmed by 5 bases and the J gene end by 0 bases; junction bases not matched to a gene: 6. Per germline, CDR1 SGHAT and CDR2 FQNNGV. The CDR3 is 15 residues long. CDR3 nucleotide sequence: TGTGCCAGCAGCCCTCAGGGGGCGAGCTCCTACGAGCAGTACTTC. As protein: CASSPQGASSYEQYF.

This clonotype was detected ten times or more. The rearrangement links TRBV7-3 to TRBJ2-1; no firm D call. Trimming took off 4 bases at V and 5 bases at J, with 9 bases between the two ends. Per germline, CDR1 SGHTA and CDR2 FQGTGA. The CDR3 is made up of 13 amino acids. CDR3 protein: CASSSQADNEQFF. Here the CDR3 DNA reads TGTGCCAGCAGCTCCCAGGCCGACAATGAGCAGTTCTTC.

This clonotype was recorded many times. This sequence joins TRBV28 and TRBJ2-3; TRBD1 matches at 10 bases. After removal of 10 bases from V and 6 bases from J, the junction contained 13 bases not matched to a gene. CDR1 is MDHEN and CDR2 is SYDVKM in the germline V gene. The CDR3 loop spans 15 amino acids. The CDR3 nucleotides read TGTGCCACCACCGAGGGGACAGGGGAATTGGATACGCAGTATTTT. As protein: CATTEGTGELDTQYF. Full variable domain (remainder filled in from reference TRBV28 and TRBJ2-3): DVKVTQSSRYLVKRTGEKVFLECVQDMDHENMFWYRQDPGLGLRLIYFSYDVKMKEKGDIPEGYSVSREKKERFSLILESASTNQTSMYLCATTEGTGELDTQYFGPGTRLTVL.